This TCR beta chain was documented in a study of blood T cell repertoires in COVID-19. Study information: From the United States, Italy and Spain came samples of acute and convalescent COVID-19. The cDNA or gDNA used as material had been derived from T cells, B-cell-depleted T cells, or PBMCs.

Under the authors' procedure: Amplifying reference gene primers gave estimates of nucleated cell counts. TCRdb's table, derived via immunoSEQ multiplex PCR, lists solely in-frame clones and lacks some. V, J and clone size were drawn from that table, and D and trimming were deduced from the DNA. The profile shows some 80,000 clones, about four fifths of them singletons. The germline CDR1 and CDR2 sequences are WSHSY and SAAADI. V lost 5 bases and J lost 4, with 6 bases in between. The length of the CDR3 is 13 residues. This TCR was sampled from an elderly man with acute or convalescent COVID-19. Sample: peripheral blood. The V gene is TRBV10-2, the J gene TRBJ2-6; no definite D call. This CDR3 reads CASSSPGANVLTF. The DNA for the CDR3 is TGCGCCAGCAGTTCCCCGGGGGCCAACGTCCTGACTTTC.